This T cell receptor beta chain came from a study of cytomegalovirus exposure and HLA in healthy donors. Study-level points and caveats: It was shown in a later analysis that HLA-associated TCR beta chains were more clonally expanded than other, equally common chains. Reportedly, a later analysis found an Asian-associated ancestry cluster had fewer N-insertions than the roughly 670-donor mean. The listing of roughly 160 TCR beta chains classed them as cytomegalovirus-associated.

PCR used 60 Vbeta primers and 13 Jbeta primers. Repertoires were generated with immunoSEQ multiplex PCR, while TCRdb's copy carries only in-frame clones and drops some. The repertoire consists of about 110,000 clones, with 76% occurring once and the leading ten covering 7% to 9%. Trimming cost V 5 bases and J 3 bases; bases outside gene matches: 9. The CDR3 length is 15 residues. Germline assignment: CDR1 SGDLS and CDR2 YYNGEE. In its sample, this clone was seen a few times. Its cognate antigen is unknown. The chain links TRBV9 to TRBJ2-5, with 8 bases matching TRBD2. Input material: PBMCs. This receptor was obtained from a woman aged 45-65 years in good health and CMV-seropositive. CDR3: CASSADRAGEETQYF. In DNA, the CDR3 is TGTGCCAGCAGTGCGGATCGAGCGGGAGAAGAGACCCAGTACTTC.